This entry lists 10 T cell receptor beta chains sequenced from one sample in a study of OX40 agonist ivuxolimab in advanced cancers. TCRdb keeps only in-frame clones here, not all; method: immunoSEQ multiplex PCR. The sample lists more than 45,000 clones, roughly 84% seen once, with approximately 4.2% in the top ten. Source: CD4+ or CD8+ T cells sorted from blood, taken in a trial of the OX40 agonist ivuxolimab. These receptors all stem from an adult with an advanced solid tumor such as melanoma, head and neck, liver or kidney cancer.

The chain uses TRBV29-1 and TRBJ1-1, with TRBD1 as a possible D gene (5 bases). The germline V gene encodes CDR1 SQVTM and CDR2 ANQGSEA. There are 13 residues in the CDR3. Trimming shortened V by 6 bases and J by 1 base, and 12 bases separated the two germline ends. The chain's CDR3 is CSVTRQQNTEAFF. CDR3 in DNA: TGCAGCGTGACTCGACAGCAGAACACTGAAGCTTTCTTT.

The chain recombines TRBV28 with TRBJ1-5; the match to TRBD1 covers 7 bases. The germline gives CDR1 MDHEN, CDR2 SYDVKM. V lost 3 bases and J lost 3; bases outside the gene matches: 5. The CDR3 runs to 15 residues. The CDR3, as DNA: TGTGCCAGCAGTTTCAGGGGGGGTGACAATCAGCCCCAGCATTTT. Protein sequence: CASSFRGGDNQPQHF.

Turning to this clone: Additional DNA sequences in this sample encode the identical CDR3. The gene calls are TRBV9 and TRBJ2-7; TRBD1 matches at 8 bases. The V and J ends lost 0 bases and 6 bases, in that order; junction bases with no gene match: 5. Germline CDR1 and CDR2: SGDLS and YYNGEE. The length of the CDR3 is 14 residues. The CDR3 region is CASSVAQGASEQYF. The CDR3 nucleotides read TGTGCCAGCAGCGTAGCCCAGGGGGCATCCGAGCAGTACTTC.

This clone has just a few counts. V usage is TRBV10-1 and J usage is TRBJ2-5; 7 bases fit TRBD2. Per the germline V gene, CDR1 is WNHNN and CDR2 is SYGVQD (reference sequence). Trimming took 5 bases from V and 5 from J; bases not matched to a gene: 5. The CDR3 has 13 amino acids. This chain's CDR3 is CASSRDYRETQYF. The CDR3 DNA is TGCGCCAGCAGTCGGGACTATCGGGAGACCCAGTACTTC.

The chain has TRBV27 and TRBJ1-3; the match to TRBD1 covers 7 bases. The V gene end was trimmed by 4 bases and the J gene end by 1 base; junction bases not matched to a gene: 4. The CDR3 totals 15 residues. Germline CDR1 and CDR2: MNHEY and SMNVEV (reference sequence). CDR3 nucleotides: TGTGCCAGCAGTTCCGGCAGGGGGTCTGGAAACACCATATATTTT. It specifies CASSSGRGSGNTIYF.

The chain employs TRBV4-1 and TRBJ1-2; D call uncertain. This CDR3 comprises 13 residues. Germline assignment: CDR1 MGHRA and CDR2 YSYEKL. Trimming removed 1 base from V and 5 bases from J, with 8 bases in between. The CDR3 sequence: CASSQAGEYGYTF. DNA of the CDR3: TGCGCCAGCAGCCAAGCCGGAGAATATGGCTACACCTTC.

This rearrangement joins TRBV4-1 to TRBJ2-1, with TRBD1 as a possible D gene (6 bases). The germline V and J ends were trimmed by 1 base and 8 bases, with 12 bases remaining between them. Germline CDR1 MGHRA, CDR2 YSYEKL. This CDR3 is 14 amino acids long. The CDR3 spells CASSQGLGADEQFF. Here the CDR3 DNA reads TGCGCCAGCAGCCAAGGTCTGGGGGCGGATGAGCAGTTCTTC.

A remark on this clone: At one end, the junction sequence differs from germline, possibly due to a read error. Here the CDR3 DNA reads TGCGCCAGCAGGTTGGACTCTTTCAACACCGGGGAGCTGTTTTTT. Translating it yields CASRLDSFNTGELFF. The chain employs TRBV5-1 and TRBJ2-2; tentatively, D is TRBD2 (5 bases). This CDR3 is built from 15 residues. The germline CDR1 and CDR2 sequences are SGHRS and YFSETQ.

This clone came up a few times. CDR3 sequence reads: CASRWNRETGELFF. The CDR3 DNA follows: TGTGCCAGCAGGTGGAACAGAGAAACCGGGGAGCTGTTTTTT. This sequence joins TRBV6-7 and TRBJ2-2; D unclear. TRBV6-7 is an ORF; its function is uncertain. The CDR3 is 14 residues long. The V gene lost 6 bases and the J gene lost 5 bases, with 13 bases spanning the gap.

The V call is TRBV19, the J call TRBJ1-2, with unresolved D. CDR1 is LNHDA, CDR2 SQIVND, per germline (reference sequence). The length of the CDR3 is 12 residues. V lost 5 bases to trimming and J lost 4 bases, with 8 bases between them. The CDR3: CASSEYAYGYTF. The DNA of the CDR3 is TGTGCCAGTAGTGAATACGCCTATGGCTACACCTTC. The complete variable domain, with remaining parts taken from reference TRBV19 and TRBJ1-2, reads DGGITQSPKYLFRKEGQNVTLSCEQNLNHDAMYWYRQDPGQGLRLIYYSQIVNDFQKGDIAEGYSVSREKKESFPLTVTSAQKNPTAFYLCASSEYAYGYTFGSGTRLTVV.